Listed below are T cell receptor beta chains from one sample, sequenced in a study of blood T cell repertoires in COVID-19. TCRdb's table, derived via immunoSEQ multiplex PCR, lists solely in-frame clones and lacks some. The sample consists of 120,000 or so clones, just over 70% of them appearing once. Sequencing was performed on peripheral blood. The receptors shown here come from a human donor with acute or convalescent COVID-19. The donor label of this sample is uncertain. CDR3s leave out the opening cysteine and the closing phenylalanine or tryptophan.

V gene	CDR3 protein
TRBV28	ATWGGGDRFEAF
TRBV5-1	ASSFGAQETQY
TRBV12-3/TRBV12-4	ASRQANQPQH
TRBV28	ASSFGTGLTFEAF
TRBV3-1/TRBV3-2	ASSQAGGRTGELF
TRBV7-2	ASSSQGGQMNTEAF
TRBV7-8	ASSLRGLAGSGEQF
TRBV18	ASSLGQGSASGANVLT
TRBV2	ASSAGFNQPQH
TRBV29-1	SVEGVTGYRGTEAF
TRBV3-1/TRBV3-2	ASSQVGPNEQF
TRBV2	ASSPGVWYGYT
TRBV3-1/TRBV3-2	ASSPNPRKGSSGNTIY
TRBV9	ASSATGPGELF
TRBV7-9	ASSLGQGLGWGTDTQY
TRBV9	ASSHGSYNSPLH
TRBV5-1	ASSWTGVSSYNEQF
TRBV2	ASTPRGWGQETQY
TRBV6-5	ASNADSHGTEAF
TRBV13	ASSLVGLAGVQETQY
TRBV27	ASSLDSSTNEKLF
TRBV7-8	ASSLLNNYGYT